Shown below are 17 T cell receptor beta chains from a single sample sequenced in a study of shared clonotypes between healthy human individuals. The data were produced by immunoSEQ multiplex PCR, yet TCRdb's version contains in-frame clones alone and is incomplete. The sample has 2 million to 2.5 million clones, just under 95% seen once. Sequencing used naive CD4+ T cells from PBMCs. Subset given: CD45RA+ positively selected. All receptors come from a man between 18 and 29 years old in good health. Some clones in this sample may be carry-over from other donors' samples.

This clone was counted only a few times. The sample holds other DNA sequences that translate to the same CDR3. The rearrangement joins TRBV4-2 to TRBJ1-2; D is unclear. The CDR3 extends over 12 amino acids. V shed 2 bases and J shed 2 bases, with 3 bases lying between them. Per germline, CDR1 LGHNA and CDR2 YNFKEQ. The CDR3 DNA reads TGTGCCAGCAGCCAATCGAACTATGGCTACACCTTC. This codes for CASSQSNYGYTF.

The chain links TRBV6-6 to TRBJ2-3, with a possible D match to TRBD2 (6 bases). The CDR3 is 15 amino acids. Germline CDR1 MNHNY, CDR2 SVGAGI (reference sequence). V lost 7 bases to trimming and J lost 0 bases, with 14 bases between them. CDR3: CASKLGGTSTDTQYF. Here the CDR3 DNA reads TGTGCCAGCAAATTAGGAGGGACTAGCACAGATACGCAGTATTTT.

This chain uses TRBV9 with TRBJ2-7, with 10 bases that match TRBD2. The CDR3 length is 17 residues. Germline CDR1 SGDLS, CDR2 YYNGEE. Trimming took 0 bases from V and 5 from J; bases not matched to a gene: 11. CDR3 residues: CASSVGLAGVKEDEQYF. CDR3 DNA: TGTGCCAGCAGCGTAGGCCTAGCGGGAGTTAAAGAAGACGAGCAGTACTTC.

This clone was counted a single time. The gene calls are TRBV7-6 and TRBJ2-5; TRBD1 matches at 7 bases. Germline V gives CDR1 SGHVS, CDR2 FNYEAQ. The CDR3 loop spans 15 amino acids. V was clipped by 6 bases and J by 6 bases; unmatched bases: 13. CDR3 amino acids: CASSTVPQGEKTQYF. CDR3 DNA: TGTGCCAGCAGTACCGTACCCCAGGGGGAAAAGACCCAGTACTTC.

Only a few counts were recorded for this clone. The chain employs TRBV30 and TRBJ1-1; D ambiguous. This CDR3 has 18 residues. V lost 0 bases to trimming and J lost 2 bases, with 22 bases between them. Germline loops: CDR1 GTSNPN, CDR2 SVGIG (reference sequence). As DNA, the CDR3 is TGTGCCTGGAGTGTAGCACCCTCCCCCGACACCTCAAACACTGAAGCTTTCTTT. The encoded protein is CAWSVAPSPDTSNTEAFF.

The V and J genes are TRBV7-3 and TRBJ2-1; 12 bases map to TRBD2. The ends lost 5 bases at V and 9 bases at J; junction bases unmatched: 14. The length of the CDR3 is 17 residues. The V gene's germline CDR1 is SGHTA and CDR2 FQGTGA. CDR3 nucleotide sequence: TGTGCCAGCAGCCTGGGACTCCTAGCGGGAGGGGAAAGTGAGCAGTTCTTC. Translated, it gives CASSLGLLAGGESEQFF.

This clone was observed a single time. CDR3 amino acids: CASSPLTGSGELFF. CDR3 nucleotide sequence: TGTGCCAGCAGCCCATTGACAGGGTCCGGGGAGCTGTTTTTT. The chain has TRBV28 and TRBJ2-2, with 7 bases that match TRBD1. Germline V lookup: CDR1 MDHEN, CDR2 SYDVKM. CDR3 length: 14 amino acids. V lost 6 bases and J lost 6; bases outside the gene matches: 7.

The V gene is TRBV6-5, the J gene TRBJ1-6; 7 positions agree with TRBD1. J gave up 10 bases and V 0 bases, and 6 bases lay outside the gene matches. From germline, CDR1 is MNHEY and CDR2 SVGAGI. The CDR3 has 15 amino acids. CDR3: CASSYSSTGDSPLHF. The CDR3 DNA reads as TGTGCCAGCAGTTACTCGTCTACAGGGGACTCACCCCTCCACTTT.

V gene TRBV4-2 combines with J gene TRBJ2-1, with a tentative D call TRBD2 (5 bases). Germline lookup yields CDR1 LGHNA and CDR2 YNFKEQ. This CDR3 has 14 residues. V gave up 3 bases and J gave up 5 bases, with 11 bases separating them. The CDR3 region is CASSHPTRNNEQFF. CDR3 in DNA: TGTGCCAGCAGCCACCCCACTAGGAACAATGAGCAGTTCTTC.

DNA of the CDR3: TGTGCCAGCAGCTCAAGAAGGGGGTCTAGCGAACTTCTAAGCACAGATACGCAGTATTTT. Translating it yields CASSSRRGSSELLSTDTQYF. The chain combines TRBV7-6 with TRBJ2-3, with D perhaps given as TRBD1 or TRBD2 (6 bases each). The V end lost 4 bases, the J end lost 0 bases, and 26 bases lay between the germline ends. CDR1 is SGHVS, CDR2 FNYEAQ, per germline. This CDR3 is 20 amino acids long.

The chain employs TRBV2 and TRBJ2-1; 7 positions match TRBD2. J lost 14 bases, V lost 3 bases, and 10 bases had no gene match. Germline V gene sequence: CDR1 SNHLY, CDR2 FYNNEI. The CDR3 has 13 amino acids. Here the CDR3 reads CASSDEIAGWEFF. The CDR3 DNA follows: TGTGCCAGCAGTGACGAAATAGCGGGTTGGGAGTTCTTC.

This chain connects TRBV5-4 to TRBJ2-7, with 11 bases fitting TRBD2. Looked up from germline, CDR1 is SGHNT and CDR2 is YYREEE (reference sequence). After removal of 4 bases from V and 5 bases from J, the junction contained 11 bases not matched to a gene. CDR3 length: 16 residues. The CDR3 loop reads CASSPGLADPRDEQYF. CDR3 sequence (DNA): TGTGCCAGCAGCCCGGGACTAGCGGACCCACGGGACGAGCAGTACTTC.

The CDR3 region is CASSYSDRPGGGYTF. CDR3 DNA sequence: TGTGCCAGCAGTTACTCCGACAGGCCTGGGGGTGGCTACACCTTC. The gene calls are TRBV6-5 and TRBJ1-2; D possibly corresponds to TRBD1 (6 bases). Per germline, CDR1 MNHEY and CDR2 SVGAGI. The CDR3 has 15 amino acids. Trimming pared 0 bases from V and 7 bases from J, leaving 15 bases between.

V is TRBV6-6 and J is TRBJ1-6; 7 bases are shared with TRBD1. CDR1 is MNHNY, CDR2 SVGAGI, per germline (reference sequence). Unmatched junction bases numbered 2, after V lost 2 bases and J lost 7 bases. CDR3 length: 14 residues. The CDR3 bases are TGTGCCAGCAGTTACAGGGACAGCAATTCACCCCTCCACTTT. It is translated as CASSYRDSNSPLHF.

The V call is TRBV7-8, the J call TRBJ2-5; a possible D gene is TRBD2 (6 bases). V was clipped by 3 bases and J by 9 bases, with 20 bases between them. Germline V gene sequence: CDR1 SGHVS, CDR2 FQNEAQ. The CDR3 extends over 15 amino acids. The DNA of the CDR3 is TGTGCCAGCAGCTTGAGGAGGGTCGGTTTGGAGGCCCAGTACTTC. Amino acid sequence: CASSLRRVGLEAQYF.

The chain's CDR3 is CASRKNRVTQPQHF. The CDR3 DNA follows: TGTGCCAGCAGGAAAAACAGGGTGACCCAGCCCCAGCATTTT. The V call is TRBV28, the J call TRBJ1-5, with D perhaps TRBD1 (6 bases). Germline V gene data show CDR1 as MDHEN and CDR2 as SYDVKM. V lost 6 bases and J 7 bases, leaving 16 bases between the germline ends. The CDR3 spans 14 residues.

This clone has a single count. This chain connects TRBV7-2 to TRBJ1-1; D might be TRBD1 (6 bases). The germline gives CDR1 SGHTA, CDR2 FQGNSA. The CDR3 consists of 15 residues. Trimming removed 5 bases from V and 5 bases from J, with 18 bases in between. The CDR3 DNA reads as TGTGCCAGCAGCACCCAGAGTACAGGGTTAACTGAAGCTTTCTTT. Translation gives CASSTQSTGLTEAFF.